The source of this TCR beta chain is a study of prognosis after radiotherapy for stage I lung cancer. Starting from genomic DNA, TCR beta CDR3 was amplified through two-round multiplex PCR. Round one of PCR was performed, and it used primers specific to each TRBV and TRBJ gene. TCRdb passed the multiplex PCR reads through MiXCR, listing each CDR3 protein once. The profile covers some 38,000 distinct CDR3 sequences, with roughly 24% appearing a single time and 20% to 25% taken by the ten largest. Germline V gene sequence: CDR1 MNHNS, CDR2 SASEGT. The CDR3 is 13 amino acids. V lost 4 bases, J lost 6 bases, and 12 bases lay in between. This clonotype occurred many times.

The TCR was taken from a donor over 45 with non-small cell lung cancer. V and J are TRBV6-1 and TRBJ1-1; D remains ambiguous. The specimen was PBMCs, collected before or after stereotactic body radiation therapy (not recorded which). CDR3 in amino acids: CASSVREGPEAFF. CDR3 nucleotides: TGTGCCAGCAGTGTAAGGGAAGGCCCTGAAGCTTTCTTT.